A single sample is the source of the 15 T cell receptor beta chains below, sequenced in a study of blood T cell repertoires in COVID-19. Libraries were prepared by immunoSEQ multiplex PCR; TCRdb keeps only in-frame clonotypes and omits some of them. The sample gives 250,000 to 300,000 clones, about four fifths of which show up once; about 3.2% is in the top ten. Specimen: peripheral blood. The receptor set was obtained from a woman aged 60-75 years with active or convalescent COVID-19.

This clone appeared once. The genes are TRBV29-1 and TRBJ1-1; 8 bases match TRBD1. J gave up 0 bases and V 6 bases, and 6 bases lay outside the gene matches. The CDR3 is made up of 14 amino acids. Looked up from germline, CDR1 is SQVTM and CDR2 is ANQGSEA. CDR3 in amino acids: CSVTVQGVNTEAFF. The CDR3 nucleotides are TGCAGCGTAACAGTACAGGGGGTGAACACTGAAGCTTTCTTT.

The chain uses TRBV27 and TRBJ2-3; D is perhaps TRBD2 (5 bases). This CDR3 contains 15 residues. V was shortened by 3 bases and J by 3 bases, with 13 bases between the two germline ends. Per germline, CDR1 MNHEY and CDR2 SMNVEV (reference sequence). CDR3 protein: CASSFSGSPTDTQYF. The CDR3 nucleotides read TGTGCCAGCAGTTTTTCGGGAAGCCCTACAGATACGCAGTATTTT.

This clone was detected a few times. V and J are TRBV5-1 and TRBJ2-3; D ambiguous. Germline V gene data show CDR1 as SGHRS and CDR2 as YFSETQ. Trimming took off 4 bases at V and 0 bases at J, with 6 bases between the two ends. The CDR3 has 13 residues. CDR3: CASSTVSTDTQYF. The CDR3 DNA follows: TGCGCCAGCAGCACAGTTAGCACAGATACGCAGTATTTT.

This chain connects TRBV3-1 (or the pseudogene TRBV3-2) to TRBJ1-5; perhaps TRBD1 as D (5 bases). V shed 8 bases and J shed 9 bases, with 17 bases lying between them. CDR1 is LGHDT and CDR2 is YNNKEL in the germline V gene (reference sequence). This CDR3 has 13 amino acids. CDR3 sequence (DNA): TGTGCCAGCGCGCCCCTCCAGGGAGGGCCCCAGCATTTT. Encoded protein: CASAPLQGGPQHF.

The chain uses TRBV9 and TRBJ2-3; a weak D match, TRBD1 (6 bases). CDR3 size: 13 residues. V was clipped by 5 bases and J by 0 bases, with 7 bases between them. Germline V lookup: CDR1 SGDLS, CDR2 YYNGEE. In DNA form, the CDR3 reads TGTGCCAGCAGGAGGGGGAGCACAGATACGCAGTATTTT. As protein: CASRRGSTDTQYF.

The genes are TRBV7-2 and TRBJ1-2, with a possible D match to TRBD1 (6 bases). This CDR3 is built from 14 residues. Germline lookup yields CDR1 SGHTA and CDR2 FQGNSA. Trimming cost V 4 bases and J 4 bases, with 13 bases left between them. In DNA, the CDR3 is TGTGCCAGCAGCTCTCCGGGAGGGGGCTATGGCTACACCTTC. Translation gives CASSSPGGGYGYTF.

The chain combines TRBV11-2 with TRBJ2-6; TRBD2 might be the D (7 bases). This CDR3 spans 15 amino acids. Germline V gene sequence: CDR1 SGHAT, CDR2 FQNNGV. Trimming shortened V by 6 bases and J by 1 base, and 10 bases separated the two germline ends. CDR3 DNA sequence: TGTGCCAGCAGGGGAGGGGGTTCTGGGGCCAACGTCCTGACTTTC. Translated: CASRGGGSGANVLTF.

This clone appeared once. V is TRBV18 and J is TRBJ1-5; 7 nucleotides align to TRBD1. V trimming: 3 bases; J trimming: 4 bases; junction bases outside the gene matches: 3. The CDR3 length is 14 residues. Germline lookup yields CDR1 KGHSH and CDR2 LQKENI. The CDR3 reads CASSPGTANQPQHF. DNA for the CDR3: TGTGCCAGCTCACCCGGGACAGCTAATCAGCCCCAGCATTTT.

CDR3 nucleotide sequence: TGTGCCAGCAGCAGCACTGACAGGGGACCGAACACTGAAGCTTTCTTT. Its protein product is CASSSTDRGPNTEAFF. This chain links TRBV27 with TRBJ1-1; TRBD1 matches at 8 bases. Looked up from germline, CDR1 is MNHEY and CDR2 is SMNVEV (reference sequence). V trimming: 6 bases; J trimming: 1 base; junction bases outside the gene matches: 10. This CDR3 comprises 16 residues.

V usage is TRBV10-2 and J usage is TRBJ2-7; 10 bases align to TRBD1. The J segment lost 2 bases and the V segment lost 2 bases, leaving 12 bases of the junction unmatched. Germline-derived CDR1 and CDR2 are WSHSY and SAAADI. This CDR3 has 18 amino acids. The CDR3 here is CASSEPVFAGTGAYEQYF. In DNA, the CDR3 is TGCGCCAGCAGTGAGCCTGTTTTCGCCGGGACAGGGGCCTACGAGCAGTACTTC.

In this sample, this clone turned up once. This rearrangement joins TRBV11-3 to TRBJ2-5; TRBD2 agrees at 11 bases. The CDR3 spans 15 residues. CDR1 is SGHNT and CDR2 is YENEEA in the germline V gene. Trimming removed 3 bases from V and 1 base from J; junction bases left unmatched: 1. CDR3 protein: CASSFGTSGQETQYF. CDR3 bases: TGTGCCAGCAGCTTCGGGACTAGCGGCCAAGAGACCCAGTACTTC.

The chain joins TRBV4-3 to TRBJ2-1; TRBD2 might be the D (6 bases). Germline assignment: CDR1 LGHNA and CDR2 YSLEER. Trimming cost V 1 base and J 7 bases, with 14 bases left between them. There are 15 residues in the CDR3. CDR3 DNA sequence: TGCGCCAGCAGCCAAGGTATAACTGCGGGGAATGAGCAGTTCTTC. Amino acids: CASSQGITAGNEQFF.

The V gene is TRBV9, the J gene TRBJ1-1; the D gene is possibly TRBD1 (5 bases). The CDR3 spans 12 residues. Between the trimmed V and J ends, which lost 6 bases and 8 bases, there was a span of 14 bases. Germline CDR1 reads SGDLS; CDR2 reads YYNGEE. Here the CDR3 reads CASTGLGGEAFF. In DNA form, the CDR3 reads TGTGCCAGCACAGGGTTGGGGGGAGAAGCTTTCTTT.

The CDR3 here is CSAQGFTEAFF. In DNA form, the CDR3 reads TGCAGTGCCCAGGGGTTCACTGAAGCTTTCTTT. V is TRBV20-1 and J is TRBJ1-1; tentative D call: TRBD1 (6 bases). The CDR3 extends over 11 amino acids. The germline CDR1 and CDR2 sequences are DFQATT and SNEGSKA (reference sequence). The germline V and J ends were trimmed by 6 bases and 4 bases, with 9 bases remaining between them.

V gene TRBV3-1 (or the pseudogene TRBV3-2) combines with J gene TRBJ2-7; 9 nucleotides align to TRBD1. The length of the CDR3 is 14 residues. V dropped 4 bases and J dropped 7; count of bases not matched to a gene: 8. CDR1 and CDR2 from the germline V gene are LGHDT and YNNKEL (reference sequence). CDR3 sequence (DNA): TGTGCCAGCAGCCCCCGGGACAGGGAGGGGGAGCAGTACTTC. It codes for CASSPRDREGEQYF.